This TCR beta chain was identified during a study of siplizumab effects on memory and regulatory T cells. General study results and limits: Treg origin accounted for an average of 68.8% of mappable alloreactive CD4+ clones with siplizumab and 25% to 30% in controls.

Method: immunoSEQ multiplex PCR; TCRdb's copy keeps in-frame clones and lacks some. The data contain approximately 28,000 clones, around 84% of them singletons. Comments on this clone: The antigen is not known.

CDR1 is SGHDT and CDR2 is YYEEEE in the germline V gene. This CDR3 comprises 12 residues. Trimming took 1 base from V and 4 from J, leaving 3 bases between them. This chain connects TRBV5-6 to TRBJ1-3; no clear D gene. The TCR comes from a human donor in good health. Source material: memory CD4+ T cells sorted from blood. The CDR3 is CASSLLGNTIYF. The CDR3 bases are TGTGCCAGCAGCTTGCTGGGAAACACCATATATTTT.